This T cell receptor (beta chain) is from a study of control samples from healthy donors and cancer patients. The protocol was immunoSEQ multiplex PCR, while the TCRdb copy is restricted to in-frame clones and leaves out a portion. Found here are about 140,000 clones, roughly 94% of them singletons; the top ten hold around 13%. The TCR originated in a man between 40 and 49 years old in good health. Input material: blood.

Here the CDR3 reads CASSSKRDRTGELFF. In nucleotides, the CDR3 is TGTGCCAGCAGCTCAAAGCGGGATCGGACCGGGGAGCTGTTTTTT. This chain links TRBV11-1 with TRBJ2-2, with 7 bases that match TRBD2. This CDR3 has 15 residues. Per the germline V gene, CDR1 is SGHAT and CDR2 is FQDESV (reference sequence). V lost 4 bases to trimming and J lost 5 bases; unmatched junction nucleotides: 7.